This TCR beta chain was recovered during a study of OX40 agonist ivuxolimab in advanced cancers. Study as a whole: Each patient was given ivuxolimab into a vein every 2 weeks, at 0.01 to 10 mg/kg. Regarding the study as a whole: Expanded clones were, on average, more numerous in CD8+ T cells than in CD4+. Both CD4+ and CD8+ T cell populations in blood had undergone clonal expansion by week 6 at 0.1 to 3.0 mg/kg.

Repertoires were generated with immunoSEQ multiplex PCR, while TCRdb's copy carries only in-frame clones and drops some. This sample yields under 80,000 clones, of which roughly 80% are seen a single time; 0.9% to 1.2% belongs to the top ten. In regard to this clone: Its antigen is unknown.

CDR1 is SNHLY, CDR2 FYNNEI, per germline. Deletions cut 6 bases from V and 3 bases from J, with 12 bases between. This CDR3 comprises 15 residues. The TCR comes from an adult with an advanced solid tumor such as melanoma, head and neck, liver or kidney cancer. V usage is TRBV2 and J usage is TRBJ1-6; weak D call: TRBD1 (5 bases). Sequences were derived from CD4+ or CD8+ T cells sorted from blood, sampled in a trial of the OX40 agonist ivuxolimab. The CDR3 DNA sequence: TGTGCCAGCAGGGAGCAGGGATACTATAATTCACCCCTCCACTTT. As protein: CASREQGYYNSPLHF.